This entry concerns a single T cell receptor beta chain. Its antigen is undetermined. The protocol was immunoSEQ multiplex PCR, while the TCRdb copy is restricted to in-frame clones and leaves out a portion. Of about 82,000 clones listed, 86% are singletons. This CDR3 contains 15 residues. V was clipped by 6 bases and J by 7 bases, with 21 bases between them. Germline V lookup: CDR1 MNHEY, CDR2 SMNVEV (reference sequence). The data were obtained in a study of OX40 agonist ivuxolimab in advanced cancers. Study details: Roughly two fifths of patients had received prior checkpoint inhibitor therapy.

Autoimmune disease history or systemic immunosuppression barred patients. Study results and limitations: The mean number of expanded clones was higher in CD8+ T cells than in CD4+.

This chain links TRBV27 with TRBJ1-1; no clear D gene. The sequence was collected from an adult with an advanced solid tumor such as melanoma, head and neck, liver or kidney cancer. The sequences come from CD4+ or CD8+ T cells sorted from blood, collected in a trial of the OX40 agonist ivuxolimab. Here the CDR3 DNA reads TGTGCCAGCAGCCCAAAACCTCTCAACTGGGTTGAAGCTTTCTTT. As protein: CASSPKPLNWVEAFF.